One and the same sample provided the 4 T cell receptor beta chains below, sequenced in a study of beta chain features in type 1 diabetes. Notes on the study in general: Among patients with Type 1 diabetes, TCRB CDR3s were moderately but significantly shorter in every one of the four CD4+ subsets.

Antigens of these TCRs are unknown. The isolated RNA, all of it, was reverse transcribed, so expressed TCRB transcripts were what got sequenced. Measured with immunoSEQ multiplex PCR; TCRdb has only the in-frame clones, and not every one. Of 630,000 or so clones listed, about 14% are singletons. What was sequenced was naive CD4+ T cells from blood. The receptors derive from a man aged 18 to 30 with type 1 diabetes.

The chain uses TRBV29-1 and TRBJ2-7; the match to TRBD1 covers 8 bases. Losses at the gene ends were 3 bases for V and 5 bases for J; bases not matched to a gene: 6. Germline assignment: CDR1 SQVTM and CDR2 ANQGSEA. CDR3 length: 13 amino acids. The CDR3 nucleotides are TGCAGCGTTGATGGGGCAGGGGGCAACGAGCAGTACTTC. This encodes CSVDGAGGNEQYF.

This clone has just a few counts. The same CDR3 is also encoded by other DNA sequences in this sample. This chain links TRBV29-1 with TRBJ2-5; D is unresolved. Per germline, CDR1 SQVTM and CDR2 ANQGSEA. The CDR3 spans 12 residues. The V end lost 3 bases, the J end lost 3 bases, and 8 bases lay between the germline ends. As DNA, the CDR3 is TGCAGCGTTGATCGCGGAGAAGAGACCCAGTACTTC. This translates into CSVDRGEETQYF.

This clone was recorded a few times. The chain carries TRBV4-3 and TRBJ2-1; D gene ambiguous. Trimming removed 1 base at V and 0 bases at J, with 10 bases between. The CDR3 length is 16 residues. The germline V gene encodes CDR1 LGHNA and CDR2 YSLEER. The CDR3 spells CASSQALASSYNEQFF. The CDR3 DNA is TGCGCCAGCAGCCAAGCGCTCGCAAGCTCCTACAATGAGCAGTTCTTC.

The chain combines TRBV5-6 with TRBJ2-5; D gene uncertain. Germline-derived CDR1 and CDR2 are SGHDT and YYEEEE. V gave up 6 bases and J gave up 5 bases, with 8 bases separating them. This CDR3 has 11 residues. Written as DNA, the CDR3 is TGTGCCAGCAATACCGGGGAGACCCAGTACTTC. It encodes CASNTGETQYF.